Listed here is a single T cell receptor beta chain. Its binding antigen is unknown. A much larger clone differs from this one at a single base, so this may be a read error. The cysteine opens and the phenylalanine closes a CDR3 of 17 amino acids. Just CDR3 DNA is preserved here, 51 bases in frame from base 1. CDR1 LNHDA and CDR2 SQIVND are derived from the germline V gene (reference sequence). The sample belongs to a study of regulatory T cells in long-lasting Graves disease (dated by TCRdb to the early 2020s). At the level of the whole study: In the newly diagnosed Graves' disease group, patients had been taking antithyroid drugs for less than 3 months. Persistent Graves' disease patients were compared with newly diagnosed Graves' disease patients by peripheral blood TCR sequencing and RNA sequencing. The study was registered as a clinical trial and conducted in China. A total of approximately 35 samples underwent TCR sequencing: about 13 from persistent and roughly 20 from newly diagnosed Graves' disease patients.

The sample's time point label is to be understood as: newly diagnosed GD, antithyroid drugs for less than 3 months. For both TCR sequencing and RNA sequencing, RNA was extracted from PBMCs using TRIzol. The diagnosis of Graves' disease was made according to American Thyroid Association guidelines. Recruitment of patients was carried out at an endocrinology department in Xi'an, China. From each patient, 7.5 to 9.5 milliliters of peripheral blood was collected into an EDTA anticoagulant tube. Ficoll Paque Plus density gradient separation was used to isolate PBMCs, and no further T cell sorting was done. RNA quality was checked with an Agilent 2100 Bioanalyzer and agarose gel, and concentration with a NanoDrop 2000. On the study overall, not on this receptor specifically: The study examined only peripheral blood because the primary lesion, thyroid tissue, could not be accessed. Compared with newly diagnosed patients, patients with persistent Graves' disease had lower TCR Shannon entropy and fewer highly expanded clones, which suggests clonal expansion. A larger number of public clonotypes was shared among persistent patients (approximately 2,500) than among newly diagnosed patients (around 970). Sequencing and analysis were limited to the TCR beta chain. The small sample size was acknowledged by the authors as a limitation that may reduce accuracy. Preferential use of TRBV28, TRBJ1-2 and TRBJ2-5 was observed in persistent disease, whereas TRBV20-1 and TRBJ2-1 were favored in newly diagnosed disease.

The protocol used for the library was multiplex PCR. TCRdb lists the instrument as Illumina HiSeq 4000. iRepertoire HTBI primers and Arm-PCR amplification of CDR3 regions were used to construct TCR beta libraries. Gel purification was performed on PCR products prior to sequencing. Turning to the authors' computational methods: Gene usage analysis of CDR3 amino acid clonotypes relied on the 60 to 65 TRBV and 14 TRBJ segments identified across samples. COPE and FqMerger were used to merge the filtered high-quality paired reads into contigs. BLAST was used to align contigs to the IMGT TRBV, TRBD and TRBJ reference genes, and CDR3 was defined following IMGT. Clonotypes above 0.1% frequency were classified as highly expanded clones. Repertoire diversity was measured by Shannon entropy, and V-J evenness by the Gini coefficient. A clonotype found in more than one individual was treated as public. The public reads were quality trimmed at Q25 with fastp and then assembled into clones with MiXCR by TCRdb, keeping productive beta chains. A single entry per CDR3 protein holds the most common genes and DNA from its merged rows. These V and J calls are TCRdb output, not the study's own analysis. The sample table shows 200,000 to 250,000 distinct CDR3 sequences, and approximately 19% are seen once. The top ten clonotypes cover about 11% of the sample.

This sample was also put to use in a study of T cells in Graves' hyperthyroidism and ophthalmopathy. The second study's authors report: Stable Graves' hyperthyroidism was defined as the absence of progression to ophthalmopathy over 18 months of follow-up. Hyperthyroidism patients were newly diagnosed, with disease duration under 2 months, and aged 18 to 65 years. Any patient with an uncontrolled infection, another autoimmune disease, pregnancy or lactation was excluded. Clinical symptoms, serum thyroxine and TRAb, thyroid ultrasound, and orbital computed tomography formed the basis for the diagnoses. For the first round of RT-PCR on the TCR CDR3, the HTBI primer set was used together with the Qiagen OneStep RT-PCR kit. Most expanded thyroid clonotypes (frequency above 0.001) were also detected in blood, a finding suggesting that blood repertoires may reflect thyroid immune responses. A model built on a 13 V-J signature distinguished ophthalmopathy from stable hyperthyroidism, reaching about 89% sensitivity and approximately 81% specificity in cross-validation and 80%/75% in testing. During validation, the model predicted progression to ophthalmopathy a median of about 6.3 months ahead of onset, with roughly 65% sensitivity and 72% to 85% specificity. TCR V-J signatures able to tell the groups apart were searched for in a discovery cohort of some 100 patients, of whom more than 40 had Graves' ophthalmopathy and 57 had stable Graves' hyperthyroidism. Whether ophthalmopathy could be predicted prospectively was tested in an independent validation cohort made up of about 20 hyperthyroidism patients plus 17 patients who later progressed to ophthalmopathy. The 100 or so discovery patients were randomly split 7:3 into training and test sets. The study also compared thyroid tissue and blood T-cell repertoires from five or six Graves' hyperthyroidism patients. After blood sampling, hyperthyroidism patients were treated with methimazole at a starting dose of 30 mg daily, and ophthalmopathy patients were treated with high-dose intravenous methylprednisolone. A second multiplex PCR round built the libraries, followed by size selection and purification. Paired-end sequencing of the libraries was performed with 100 bp reads on an Illumina HiSeq2000. SOAPnuke was used to process the raw data, throwing out any read that contained adapters or uncalled bases, had a mean Phred below 15, or lacked an exact constant-primer or identifier match. High-quality paired reads were merged with COPE v1.2.5, and unique nucleotide sequences were defined as clonotypes. MiTCR v1.1 was used to align clonotypes to the IMGT TRBV, TRBD and TRBJ reference segments. The analysis included only V-J combinations with a frequency above 0.0001, which together covered more than 99% of the repertoires. A TCS score was defined as the ratio of F50 (clonal expansion) to E x V (chaos), with BLOSUM62-based TCRdist applied between CDR3 peptides within each V-J. Welch's t-statistics and random forest reduced roughly 530 V-J features to 10 to 15, which were used in a naive Bayes classifier (R e1071). Sample size was not statistically predetermined, and blinding of investigators to group allocation was not performed. TCR Vbeta CDR3 sequencing of approximately 140 peripheral blood samples (fewer than 45 ophthalmopathy, 70 to 85 hyperthyroidism and some 17 progressor patients) is reported in the paper.

Recombination connected TRBV19 to TRBJ1-5, with the D gene too uncertain to name. Material: peripheral blood mononuclear cells (PBMCs), obtained at new diagnosis, from a patient treated with antithyroid drugs. The clonotype originates from a woman in her thirties with Graves disease. Donor details come from another sample of the same person, matched by shared clones. The bases read TGTGCCAGTAGTATAGACGGGATGGGGTCGGGCAATCGGCCCCAGCATTTT. Translated, this gives CASSIDGMGSGNRPQHF.